The rows below give T cell receptor beta chains drawn from one sample of a study of identical twins. TCRdb passed the 5' RACE reads through MiXCR, listing each CDR3 protein once. The sample has some 730,000 distinct CDR3 sequences, around a sixth seen once. The sample was also reused in another study, on T cells expressing NK-cell markers.

The sequenced material came from PBMCs. These receptors came from a woman younger than 35 in good health. Each CDR3 is given with its conserved first and last residue. The D gene is left open where the match is weak. Only part of the rows carry a size: once, few, many, or a class if the clone is expanded.

CDR3 DNA: TGCAGTGCCCCAGCATGGACAGATACGCAGTATTTT
CDR3 protein: CSAPAWTDTQYF
clone size: .
V gene: TRBV20-1
J gene: TRBJ2-3
D gene: .

CDR3 DNA: TGCGCCAGCAGCACAGCGGGAGCCTACAATGAGCAGTTCTTC
CDR3 protein: CASSTAGAYNEQFF
clone size: few
V gene: TRBV5-1
J gene: TRBJ2-1
D gene: TRBD2

CDR3 DNA: TGTGCCAGCAGCGGGGGAGGATGGAACACTGAAGCTTTCTTT
CDR3 protein: CASSGGGWNTEAFF
clone size: many
V gene: TRBV7-9
J gene: TRBJ1-1
D gene: .

CDR3 DNA: TGTGCCAGCAGTGAATACGATGGGGCCAACGTCCTGACTTTC
CDR3 protein: CASSEYDGANVLTF
clone size: .
V gene: TRBV25-1
J gene: TRBJ2-6
D gene: .

CDR3 DNA: TGTGCCTGGAGTAGGGGACAGGGTGATGGCTACACCTTC
CDR3 protein: CAWSRGQGDGYTF
clone size: many
V gene: TRBV30
J gene: TRBJ1-2
D gene: TRBD1

CDR3 DNA: TGTGCCAGCAGCCACCCGGACCGCCCGAGCACAGATACGCAGTATTTT
CDR3 protein: CASSHPDRPSTDTQYF
clone size: few
V gene: TRBV7-8
J gene: TRBJ2-3
D gene: .

CDR3 DNA: TGTGCCAGCAGTCGTCTGGGCAGGGGGTCCTACGAGCAGTACTTC
CDR3 protein: CASSRLGRGSYEQYF
clone size: once
V gene: TRBV6-1
J gene: TRBJ2-7
D gene: TRBD1

CDR3 DNA: TGCAGTGCGAACCGACTAGCGGGAGGGCGGTTTAATGAGCAGTTCTTC
CDR3 protein: CSANRLAGGRFNEQFF
clone size: .
V gene: TRBV20-1
J gene: TRBJ2-1
D gene: TRBD2

CDR3 DNA: TGCGCCAGCAGCTCGTGGACAGCGAACACCGGGGAGCTGTTTTTT
CDR3 protein: CASSSWTANTGELFF
clone size: .
V gene: TRBV5-1
J gene: TRBJ2-2
D gene: .

CDR3 DNA: TGCGCCAGCTCCTATCTAGCGTCGAAGAGCACAGATACGCAGTATTTT
CDR3 protein: CASSYLASKSTDTQYF
clone size: .
V gene: TRBV5-1
J gene: TRBJ2-3
D gene: .

CDR3 DNA: TGTGCCAGCAGCTGGCCGGACAGGGAGATCGGGGAGCTGTTTTTT
CDR3 protein: CASSWPDREIGELFF
clone size: few
V gene: TRBV7-9
J gene: TRBJ2-2
D gene: TRBD1

CDR3 DNA: TGTGCCAGCAGCCACCTGGGAGACAATGAGCAGTTCTTC
CDR3 protein: CASSHLGDNEQFF
clone size: few
V gene: TRBV7-9
J gene: TRBJ2-1
D gene: .

CDR3 DNA: TGTGCCAGCAGTTCCACCACGGGGGCCGGGGAGCTGTTTTTT
CDR3 protein: CASSSTTGAGELFF
clone size: .
V gene: TRBV6-5
J gene: TRBJ2-2
D gene: .

CDR3 DNA: TGTGCCAGCAGTGCGGGACAGGGGTTCACCGGGGAGCTGTTTTTT
CDR3 protein: CASSAGQGFTGELFF
clone size: few
V gene: TRBV5-5
J gene: TRBJ2-2
D gene: TRBD1

CDR3 DNA: TGTGCCAGCAGTTTCGCGGGACAGGGTATGAGCGAGCAGTACTTC
CDR3 protein: CASSFAGQGMSEQYF
clone size: .
V gene: TRBV12-3/TRBV12-4
J gene: TRBJ2-7
D gene: TRBD1

CDR3 DNA: TGCAGTGCTAGAGGGGGGGCGAACACCGGGGAGCTGTTTTTT
CDR3 protein: CSARGGANTGELFF
clone size: .
V gene: TRBV20-1
J gene: TRBJ2-2
D gene: .

CDR3 DNA: TGTGCCAGCAGTGAGACAGGGTTCAATGGCTACACCTTC
CDR3 protein: CASSETGFNGYTF
clone size: few
V gene: TRBV12-3/TRBV12-4
J gene: TRBJ1-2
D gene: TRBD1

CDR3 DNA: TGTGCCAGCAGCCCGTCAACAGGGAAGGGGACAGATACGCAGTATTTT
CDR3 protein: CASSPSTGKGTDTQYF
clone size: .
V gene: TRBV3-1
J gene: TRBJ2-3
D gene: .

CDR3 DNA: TGTGCCATCAGTCCAGTCGCCCCCAGTTACACCGGGGAGCTGTTTTTT
CDR3 protein: CAISPVAPSYTGELFF
clone size: .
V gene: TRBV10-3
J gene: TRBJ2-2
D gene: .

CDR3 DNA: TGTGCCAGCAGTTTATTCGGCGGGGCCGCCTACAATGAGCAGTTCTTC
CDR3 protein: CASSLFGGAAYNEQFF
clone size: few
V gene: TRBV27
J gene: TRBJ2-1
D gene: .

CDR3 DNA: TGCAGTGCTAGTCGAACGGACGAGCAGTACTTC
CDR3 protein: CSASRTDEQYF
clone size: many
V gene: TRBV20-1
J gene: TRBJ2-7
D gene: .

CDR3 DNA: TGTGCCAGCACCAACGGACAGGGCCTCTACGAGCAGTACTTC
CDR3 protein: CASTNGQGLYEQYF
clone size: few
V gene: TRBV6-2/TRBV6-3
J gene: TRBJ2-7
D gene: TRBD1

CDR3 DNA: TGTGCCAGCAGCTTAGCGCGGGGTTACAATGAGCAGTTCTTC
CDR3 protein: CASSLARGYNEQFF
clone size: many
V gene: TRBV7-2
J gene: TRBJ2-1
D gene: .

CDR3 DNA: TGTGCCAGCAGCCCTCCGATGCGACAGGGCATTCCTGGGGCCAACGTCCTGACTTTC
CDR3 protein: CASSPPMRQGIPGANVLTF
clone size: .
V gene: TRBV11-2
J gene: TRBJ2-6
D gene: TRBD1

CDR3 DNA: TGTGCCAGTAGTGAATTCGGGACAGGGACTCGCTATGGCTACACCTTC
CDR3 protein: CASSEFGTGTRYGYTF
clone size: .
V gene: TRBV19
J gene: TRBJ1-2
D gene: TRBD1

CDR3 DNA: TGTGCCAGCAGCGGAGGGACTAGCGGGGCAGAGGAGACCCAGTACTTC
CDR3 protein: CASSGGTSGAEETQYF
clone size: .
V gene: TRBV9
J gene: TRBJ2-5
D gene: TRBD2

CDR3 DNA: TGTGCCAGCAGTTTAATCGCAGAGACCGGGACAAGCTACGAGCAGTACTTC
CDR3 protein: CASSLIAETGTSYEQYF
clone size: once
V gene: TRBV7-6
J gene: TRBJ2-7
D gene: .

CDR3 DNA: TGTGCCAGCAGCTCCGTTGACAGGGCTATCGCCGAGCAGTACTTC
CDR3 protein: CASSSVDRAIAEQYF
clone size: few
V gene: TRBV7-8
J gene: TRBJ2-7
D gene: TRBD1

CDR3 DNA: TGTGCCAGCAGCTCTCCCTTCCCGACAGCGGGCACAGATACGCAGTATTTT
CDR3 protein: CASSSPFPTAGTDTQYF
clone size: .
V gene: TRBV11-2
J gene: TRBJ2-3
D gene: .

CDR3 DNA: TGCAGTGCTTCATCTCCGGGACAACGGGATTGGGAGCAGTTCTTC
CDR3 protein: CSASSPGQRDWEQFF
clone size: few
V gene: TRBV20-1
J gene: TRBJ2-1
D gene: .

CDR3 DNA: TGCGCCAGCAGCTTGGGAGCGGGGGGGCTCTCTTATGAGACCCAGTACTTC
CDR3 protein: CASSLGAGGLSYETQYF
clone size: .
V gene: TRBV5-1
J gene: TRBJ2-5
D gene: TRBD2

CDR3 DNA: TGTGCCAGCAGCCAGGCGAGCGGGATTCGAGGATCCTACGAGCAGTACTTC
CDR3 protein: CASSQASGIRGSYEQYF
clone size: .
V gene: TRBV3-1
J gene: TRBJ2-7
D gene: TRBD2

CDR3 DNA: TGTGCCAGCAGCGGACAGGAGCGACAAGAGACCCAGTACTTC
CDR3 protein: CASSGQERQETQYF
clone size: .
V gene: TRBV9
J gene: TRBJ2-5
D gene: .

CDR3 DNA: TGTGCCAGCAGCTTAGACTTGACCGAGACCCAGTACTTC
CDR3 protein: CASSLDLTETQYF
clone size: few
V gene: TRBV7-9
J gene: TRBJ2-5
D gene: .

CDR3 DNA: TGCGCCAGCAGCGTCAGGGCTGGGGCCAACGTCCTGACTTTC
CDR3 protein: CASSVRAGANVLTF
clone size: few
V gene: TRBV5-1
J gene: TRBJ2-6
D gene: .

CDR3 DNA: TGTGCCACCCACAGCTATGGCTACACCTTC
CDR3 protein: CATHSYGYTF
clone size: .
V gene: TRBV7-2
J gene: TRBJ1-2
D gene: .